A selection of T cell receptor beta chains follows, all from one sample in a study of shared clonotypes between healthy human individuals. Generated by immunoSEQ multiplex PCR, the TCRdb table keeps only in-frame clones and is missing some. This sample carries about 530,000 clones, 75% to 80% of them seen once, and the ten largest clones take 9.5% to 15%. The sequencing sample was made of PBMCs. Receptors originate from a woman between 35 and 50 years old in good health. Some clones in this sample may be carry-over from other donors' samples. CDR3s include the opening cysteine and the closing phenylalanine or tryptophan. Each record gives: clone size, D gene, J gene, V gene, CDR3 DNA, CDR3 protein. D genes are given only for firm matches. The listing skips clone size in some rows; elsewhere it reads once, few, many or a size class.

clone_size: .
d_call: .
j_call: TRBJ2-7
v_call: TRBV5-1
cdr3_nt: TGCGCCAGCAGCTTGATGGCGGACTACGAGCAGTACTTC
cdr3_aa: CASSLMADYEQYF

clone_size: few
d_call: .
j_call: TRBJ2-3
v_call: TRBV5-1
cdr3_nt: TGCGCCAGCAGCTTGGATCGAGGAGATACGCAGTATTTT
cdr3_aa: CASSLDRGDTQYF

clone_size: once
d_call: .
j_call: TRBJ1-5
v_call: TRBV18
cdr3_nt: TGTGCCAGCTCACCACCCTCGGTTAGGGGTTTCTTGCCCCAGCATTTT
cdr3_aa: CASSPPSVRGFLPQHF

clone_size: .
d_call: .
j_call: TRBJ1-6
v_call: TRBV5-1
cdr3_nt: TGCGCCAGCAGCACCTCCACCCCCGGGAATTCACCCCTCCACTTT
cdr3_aa: CASSTSTPGNSPLHF

clone_size: .
d_call: .
j_call: TRBJ1-1
v_call: TRBV5-1
cdr3_nt: TGCGCCAGCAGCTTGGCACGGTCGAACACTGAAGCTTTCTTT
cdr3_aa: CASSLARSNTEAFF

clone_size: once
d_call: .
j_call: TRBJ2-7
v_call: TRBV10-3
cdr3_nt: TGTGCCATCAGTGAGCTTTCCTACGAGCAGTACTTC
cdr3_aa: CAISELSYEQYF

clone_size: .
d_call: .
j_call: TRBJ1-1
v_call: TRBV11-2
cdr3_nt: TGTGCCAGCAGCTTGCGAGGCCTGAACACTGAAGCTTTCTTT
cdr3_aa: CASSLRGLNTEAFF

clone_size: .
d_call: TRBD1
j_call: TRBJ2-7
v_call: TRBV7-9
cdr3_nt: TGTGCCAGCAGCTCACCTGGGACAGTTGGGCAGTACTTC
cdr3_aa: CASSSPGTVGQYF

clone_size: .
d_call: .
j_call: TRBJ1-2
v_call: TRBV5-6
cdr3_nt: TGTGCCAGCATGCCAGGATCTAACTATGGCTACACCTTC
cdr3_aa: CASMPGSNYGYTF

clone_size: .
d_call: .
j_call: TRBJ1-1
v_call: TRBV6-1
cdr3_nt: TGTGCCAGCAGTACTAGCAGGCGGGGAGCTGAAGCTTTCTTT
cdr3_aa: CASSTSRRGAEAFF

clone_size: .
d_call: TRBD1
j_call: TRBJ2-6
v_call: TRBV15
cdr3_nt: TGTGCCACCAGGAGGGACAGGGCTGGGGCCAACGTCCTGACTTTC
cdr3_aa: CATRRDRAGANVLTF

clone_size: .
d_call: .
j_call: TRBJ2-6
v_call: TRBV27
cdr3_nt: TGTGCCAGCAGTTCCTCCGGGACGATGGGACTCTCTGGGGCCAACGTCCTGACTTTC
cdr3_aa: CASSSSGTMGLSGANVLTF

clone_size: many
d_call: TRBD1
j_call: TRBJ2-3
v_call: TRBV4-2
cdr3_nt: TGTGCCAGCAGCCAAGATGGGACAGGGGGGGCAGATACGCAGTATTTT
cdr3_aa: CASSQDGTGGADTQYF

clone_size: few
d_call: TRBD2
j_call: TRBJ2-7
v_call: TRBV4-2
cdr3_nt: TGTGCCAGCAGCCATGGGCGGGAGGGGACCTACGAGCAGTACTTC
cdr3_aa: CASSHGREGTYEQYF

clone_size: many
d_call: .
j_call: TRBJ1-5
v_call: TRBV5-1
cdr3_nt: TGCGCCAGCAGCTTGCGGCCAGGGGAGAATCAGCCCCAGCATTTT
cdr3_aa: CASSLRPGENQPQHF

clone_size: .
d_call: .
j_call: TRBJ2-3
v_call: TRBV28
cdr3_nt: TGTGCCAGCAGTCCCTCCCTAGCGAGGGATACGCAGTATTTT
cdr3_aa: CASSPSLARDTQYF

clone_size: few
d_call: .
j_call: TRBJ2-2
v_call: TRBV13
cdr3_nt: TGTGCCAGCAGCTTAGGGGCAGGGAACACCGGGGAGCTGTTTTTT
cdr3_aa: CASSLGAGNTGELFF

clone_size: .
d_call: .
j_call: TRBJ2-5
v_call: TRBV5-1
cdr3_nt: TGCGCCAGCAGCTTGGGCACAGGGAACCCCCAAGAGACCCAGTACTTC
cdr3_aa: CASSLGTGNPQETQYF

clone_size: .
d_call: TRBD2
j_call: TRBJ2-5
v_call: TRBV6-1
cdr3_nt: TGTGCCAGCAGGCCTAGCGGGAGTGAGACCCAGTACTTC
cdr3_aa: CASRPSGSETQYF

clone_size: once
d_call: TRBD1
j_call: TRBJ1-1
v_call: TRBV19
cdr3_nt: TGTGCCAGTAGGGGGGACAGCACCTCCACTGAAGCTTTCTTT
cdr3_aa: CASRGDSTSTEAFF

clone_size: .
d_call: .
j_call: TRBJ2-2
v_call: TRBV5-5
cdr3_nt: TGTGCCAGCAGCTTGTTTATAGGAGGGAACACCGGGGAGCTGTTTTTT
cdr3_aa: CASSLFIGGNTGELFF

clone_size: .
d_call: .
j_call: TRBJ2-1
v_call: TRBV27
cdr3_nt: TGTGCCAGCAGTTTCGGGCCCAGCTCCTACAATGAGCAGTTCTTC
cdr3_aa: CASSFGPSSYNEQFF

clone_size: .
d_call: TRBD1
j_call: TRBJ1-4
v_call: TRBV2
cdr3_nt: TGTGCCAGCAGTTTTGACAGGGGTAATGAAAAACTGTTTTTT
cdr3_aa: CASSFDRGNEKLFF

clone_size: .
d_call: TRBD1
j_call: TRBJ2-7
v_call: TRBV5-1
cdr3_nt: TGCGCCAGCCAAGTAGGGACAGGGGCCTACGAGCAGTACTTC
cdr3_aa: CASQVGTGAYEQYF

clone_size: .
d_call: TRBD1
j_call: TRBJ1-1
v_call: TRBV5-4
cdr3_nt: TGTGCCAGCAGCGCATCGGACAGGGGGCATCATGAAGCTTTCTTT
cdr3_aa: CASSASDRGHHEAFF

clone_size: .
d_call: .
j_call: TRBJ2-7
v_call: TRBV10-2
cdr3_nt: TGCGCCAGCAGACCAACAGGAACCTACGAGCAGTACTTC
cdr3_aa: CASRPTGTYEQYF

clone_size: few
d_call: .
j_call: TRBJ1-1
v_call: TRBV6-6
cdr3_nt: TGTGCCAGCAGTCCCAACAGTAACACTGAAGCTTTCTTT
cdr3_aa: CASSPNSNTEAFF

clone_size: .
d_call: TRBD2
j_call: TRBJ2-5
v_call: TRBV30
cdr3_nt: TGTGCCTGGAGTTCCGGATTAGCGGGAGGCCAAGAGACCCAGTACTTC
cdr3_aa: CAWSSGLAGGQETQYF

clone_size: few
d_call: TRBD1
j_call: TRBJ1-1
v_call: TRBV19
cdr3_nt: TGTGCCAGTAGTATACAGGGGGTCCACACTGAAGCTTTCTTT
cdr3_aa: CASSIQGVHTEAFF

clone_size: .
d_call: .
j_call: TRBJ2-7
v_call: TRBV6-1
cdr3_nt: TGTGCCAGCAGGGTGGGTCTGTCCTACGAGCAGTACTTC
cdr3_aa: CASRVGLSYEQYF

clone_size: once
d_call: TRBD2
j_call: TRBJ2-1
v_call: TRBV25-1
cdr3_nt: TGTGCCAGCAGTGGGACTAGCGGACCCTACAATGAGCAGTTCTTC
cdr3_aa: CASSGTSGPYNEQFF

clone_size: .
d_call: TRBD1
j_call: TRBJ1-2
v_call: TRBV19
cdr3_nt: TGTGCCAGTAGTATTGGGGACAGAGAAAACTATGGCTACACCTTC
cdr3_aa: CASSIGDRENYGYTF

clone_size: .
d_call: TRBD2
j_call: TRBJ2-7
v_call: TRBV11-3
cdr3_nt: TGTGCCAGCAGCTCGGGACTAGCCTACGAGCAGTACTTC
cdr3_aa: CASSSGLAYEQYF

clone_size: few
d_call: TRBD2
j_call: TRBJ2-1
v_call: TRBV18
cdr3_nt: TGTGCCAGCTCCCAGACTAGCGGGCGTACCTACAATGAGCAGTTCTTC
cdr3_aa: CASSQTSGRTYNEQFF